The clone carrying this T cell receptor (beta chain) was observed at least ten times. The germline V and J ends were trimmed by 5 bases and 0 bases, with 11 bases remaining between them. The CDR3 has 16 residues. Germline CDR1 MDHEN, CDR2 SYDVKM. TCRdb processed the 5' RACE reads anew with MiXCR; each CDR3 protein has one entry. The sample records 100,000 or so distinct CDR3 sequences, 13% being singletons. The time point was: longitudinal time-point 2. Unsorted libraries used 2 million PBMCs kept at -80 degrees C. The record originates from a study of neurological immune-mediated disorders. The sample consisted of PBMCs. The clonotype comes from a female donor with HTLV-1-associated myelopathy (HAM/TSP). This rearrangement joins TRBV28 to TRBJ1-6, with a tentative D call TRBD1 (5 bases). The CDR3 DNA sequence: TGTGCCAGCAGTAACGGGGGGAGCTCCTATAATTCACCCCTCCACTTT. It encodes CASSNGGSSYNSPLHF. The variable domain in full, completed from reference TRBV28 and TRBJ1-6, reads DVKVTQSSRYLVKRTGEKVFLECVQDMDHENMFWYRQDPGLGLRLIYFSYDVKMKEKGDIPEGYSVSREKKERFSLILESASTNQTSMYLCASSNGGSSYNSPLHFGNGTRLTVT.